Presented here are 2 T cell receptor beta chains from one specimen sequenced in a study of OX40 agonist ivuxolimab in advanced cancers. Sequencing was performed with immunoSEQ multiplex PCR; in TCRdb, only in-frame clones are kept and a portion is missing. The data hold fewer than 140,000 clones, with about nine tenths observed a single time. This specimen was CD4+ or CD8+ T cells sorted from blood, taken in a trial of the OX40 agonist ivuxolimab. These TCRs come from an adult with an advanced solid tumor such as melanoma, head and neck, liver or kidney cancer.

This chain connects TRBV7-9 to TRBJ1-2, with a possible D match to TRBD1 (5 bases). From germline, CDR1 is SEHNR and CDR2 FQNEAQ (reference sequence). The CDR3 consists of 14 residues. V was cut by 1 base and J by 0 bases, with 6 bases left in between. In DNA form, the CDR3 reads TGTGCCAGCAGCTTAGGGGGCTCTAACTATGGCTACACCTTC. Its protein is CASSLGGSNYGYTF.

This clone occurred once. V is TRBV15 and J is TRBJ1-6, with D uncertain. The CDR3 contains 16 residues. Germline V lookup: CDR1 LNHNV, CDR2 YYDKDF (reference sequence). V was shortened by 0 bases and J by 10 bases, with 16 bases between the two germline ends. The CDR3 region is CATSREKTIGNSPLHF. The CDR3 DNA is TGTGCCACCAGCAGAGAAAAGACAATCGGGAACTCACCCCTCCACTTT.